Sequencing of this T cell receptor beta chain was carried out in a study of blood T cell repertoires in COVID-19. Original processing methods: Reference gene primer amplification gave estimated nucleated cell counts. Using immunoSEQ multiplex PCR, the repertoire was profiled, and TCRdb retains in-frame clones only, with some absent. V and J calls and clone size are as listed in that table; D and trimming were resolved from the DNA. Of roughly 150,000 clones in the sample, around 83% were seen once. CDR1 is SGHAT, CDR2 FQDESV, per germline (reference sequence). Trimming shortened V by 5 bases and J by 0 bases, and 12 bases separated the two germline ends. The CDR3 length is 15 residues.

The sample was peripheral blood. The origin of this receptor is an elderly woman with acute or convalescent COVID-19. The chain couples TRBV11-1 to TRBJ2-3; TRBD2 might be the D (6 bases). CDR3 protein: CASSPPGLSTDTQYF. DNA for the CDR3: TGTGCCAGCAGCCCCCCGGGACTCAGCACAGATACGCAGTATTTT. Filled out from reference TRBV11-1 and TRBJ2-3, the complete variable domain reads EAEVAQSPRYKITEKSQAVAFWCDPISGHATLYWYRQILGQGPELLVQFQDESVVDDSQLPKDRFSAERLKGVDSTLKIQPAELGDSAMYLCASSPPGLSTDTQYFGPGTRLTVL.